The 20 T cell receptor beta chains below come from one sample, sequenced in a study of Graves' ophthalmopathy and Graves' hyperthyroidism. TCR beta CDR3 amplification used RNA transcripts. HTBI-primed first-round RT-PCR preceded second-round multiplex PCR. TCRdb fed the multiplex PCR reads into MiXCR, producing one record per CDR3 protein. The sample includes 560,000 or so distinct CDR3 sequences, under 40% of them seen just once. The sample taken for sequencing was peripheral blood or thyroid tissue (not recorded which). These receptors all stem from an adult man with Graves' hyperthyroidism.

The chain links TRBV12-3 or TRBV12-4 to TRBJ1-1; a weak D match, TRBD1 (5 bases). The CDR3 has 15 amino acids. V shed 2 bases and J shed 2 bases, with 12 bases lying between them. CDR3: CASSLWDHLNTEAFF. CDR3 in DNA: TGTGCCAGCAGTTTATGGGACCACCTAAACACTGAAGCTTTCTTT.

The table lists this clonotype with many counts. The gene calls are TRBV9 and TRBJ1-4; D is possibly TRBD1 (5 bases). Trimming removed 1 base at V and 3 bases at J, with 13 bases between. CDR1 SGDLS and CDR2 YYNGEE come from the germline V gene. The CDR3 extends over 16 amino acids. The CDR3 region has the DNA TGTGCCAGCAGCGTAAGTGGAGACAGCCCTAATGAAAAACTGTTTTTT. Translating it yields CASSVSGDSPNEKLFF. Looking up the rest from reference TRBV9 and TRBJ1-4 gives the full variable domain: DSGVTQTPKHLITATGQRVTLRCSPRSGDLSVYWYQQSLDQGLQFLIQYYNGEERAKGNILERFSAQQFPDLHSELNLSSLELGDSALYFCASSVSGDSPNEKLFFGSGTQLSVL.

This clonotype was observed at least ten times. The V gene is TRBV5-8, the J gene TRBJ2-5, with D maybe TRBD1 (6 bases). The germline V gene encodes CDR1 SGHTS and CDR2 YDEGEE. Trimming left V 3 bases short and J 0 bases short, with 15 bases between. The CDR3 spans 16 residues. The CDR3 nucleotides read TGTGCCAGCAGCTCCGGACACAGGGCGTACCAAGAGACCCAGTACTTC. Translated, it gives CASSSGHRAYQETQYF. Full variable domain (missing parts from reference TRBV5-8 and TRBJ2-5): EAGVTQSPTHLIKTRGQQATLRCSPISGHTSVYWYQQALGLGLQFLLWYDEGEERNRGNFPPRFSGRQFPNYSSELNVNALELEDSALYLCASSSGHRAYQETQYFGPGTRLLVL.

To note about this clonotype: This may arise from a read error, as a much more abundant clone is one base away. The gene calls are TRBV7-3 and TRBJ2-3; D might be TRBD1 (6 bases). The CDR3 has 14 amino acids. Germline-derived CDR1 and CDR2 are SGHTA and FQGTGA. The V end lost 3 bases, the J end lost 1 base, and 8 bases lay between the germline ends. CDR3 sequence: CASSLGHGTDTQYF. CDR3 bases: TGTGCCAGCAGCTTGGGACACGGCACAGATACGCAGTATTTT.

About this clonotype itself: A read error is possible here, since a much larger clone lies one base away. Given the absence of the conserved phenylalanine or tryptophan at the CDR3 end, a read error is likely. This chain uses TRBV12-3 or TRBV12-4 with TRBJ1-3, with D maybe TRBD1 (6 bases). The CDR3 is 16 amino acids. V lost 6 bases and J 0 bases, leaving 15 bases between the germline ends. Here the CDR3 reads CASSQRQDNSGNTIYS. CDR3 DNA sequence: TGTGCCAGCAGCCAGAGACAGGATAACTCTGGAAACACCATATATTCT.

This clonotype was seen ten or more times. The chain combines TRBV4-1 with TRBJ2-7; TRBD1 matches 7 bases. J was trimmed by 4 bases and V by 4 bases; bases with no gene match: 7. CDR3 size: 14 residues. Germline V gene lookup returns CDR1 MGHRA and CDR2 YSYEKL. The CDR3 nucleotides are TGCGCCAGCAGCCGGGACAGCACCCGTTACGAGCAGTACTTC. Protein product: CASSRDSTRYEQYF.

In this sample, this clonotype turned up many times. The rearrangement joins TRBV5-6 to TRBJ1-2, with 8 bases aligning to TRBD1. Trimming at V came to 6 bases and at J to 0 bases, leaving 7 bases not matched to a gene. The germline V gene has CDR1 SGHDT and CDR2 YYEEEE. The CDR3 consists of 15 residues. For the CDR3, the DNA is TGTGCCAGCACAACAGGACAGGGTTCTAACTATGGCTACACCTTC. It codes for CASTTGQGSNYGYTF.

With regard to this clonotype: Being one base from a much bigger clone, this may be a read error. The J gene is TRBJ1-4, the V gene TRBV7-9; D is unresolved. V was clipped by 1 base and J by 2 bases, with 2 bases between them. The CDR3 has 13 amino acids. Germline CDR1 is SEHNR and CDR2 is FQNEAQ (reference sequence). This CDR3 is CASSLETNEKLFF. The CDR3 bases are TGTGCCAGCAGCTTAGAGACTAATGAAAAACTGTTTTTT.

The chain employs TRBV9 and TRBJ2-3, with TRBD2 identical over 8 bases. The V gene end was trimmed by 0 bases and the J gene end by 5 bases; junction bases not matched to a gene: 2. CDR1 is SGDLS, CDR2 YYNGEE, per germline. CDR3 length equals 14 residues. This chain's CDR3 is CASSVAGGQDTQYF. CDR3 DNA: TGTGCCAGCAGCGTAGCGGGGGGGCAAGATACGCAGTATTTT.

In this sample, this clonotype turned up a few times. The chain carries TRBV12-3 or TRBV12-4 and TRBJ1-2, with D perhaps TRBD1 (5 bases). Trimming shortened V by 5 bases and J by 4 bases, and 17 bases separated the two germline ends. The CDR3 has 15 amino acids. CDR3 loop: CASSPGGVPGYGYTF. In nucleotides, the CDR3 is TGTGCCAGCAGTCCCGGGGGGGTGCCCGGCTATGGCTACACCTTC.

This chain connects TRBV12-5 to TRBJ2-7; 8 positions agree with TRBD2. The CDR3 runs 12 residues. The J segment lost 2 bases and the V segment lost 8 bases, leaving 2 bases of the junction unmatched. Germline assignment: CDR1 LGHNT and CDR2 FRNRAP. The DNA of the CDR3 is TGTGCTAGTTCGCGGGAGGCCTACGAGCAGTACTTC. This sequence encodes CASSREAYEQYF.

The V gene is TRBV24-1, the J gene TRBJ2-2; no reliable D call. Germline lookup yields CDR1 KGHDR and CDR2 SFDVKD. The CDR3 runs to 11 residues. Trimming pared 3 bases from V and 7 bases from J, leaving 2 bases between. The CDR3 reads CATSDVGELFF. The CDR3, as DNA: TGTGCCACCAGTGATGTCGGGGAGCTGTTTTTT.

The chain recombines TRBV24-1 with TRBJ2-7, with 9 bases identical to TRBD1. V trimming: 5 bases; J trimming: 1 base; junction bases outside the gene matches: 14. The length of the CDR3 is 18 residues. CDR1 and CDR2 from the germline V gene are KGHDR and SFDVKD. CDR3 sequence reads: CATSVPLTGTGNSYEQYF. CDR3 nucleotides: TGTGCCACCAGTGTGCCCCTCACCGGGACAGGGAATTCCTACGAGCAGTACTTC.

This clonotype has ten or more counts. The chain employs TRBV7-2 and TRBJ2-5; weak D call: TRBD2 (5 bases). The germline CDR1 and CDR2 sequences are SGHTA and FQGNSA. This CDR3 contains 14 residues. The V gene lost 4 bases and the J gene lost 0 bases, with 9 bases spanning the gap. CDR3 sequence: CASSWAGHQETQYF. The CDR3, as DNA: TGTGCCAGCAGCTGGGCGGGCCACCAAGAGACCCAGTACTTC.

The chain has TRBV5-4 and TRBJ1-2, with D perhaps TRBD1 (5 bases). Germline V gene data show CDR1 as SGHNT and CDR2 as YYREEE (reference sequence). The germline V and J ends were trimmed by 6 bases and 3 bases, with 15 bases remaining between them. This CDR3 spans 14 amino acids. CDR3 nucleotide sequence: TGTGCCAGCACTTCCACGGACACCTACTATGGCTACACCTTC. Translating gives CASTSTDTYYGYTF.

This clonotype was counted between two and nine times. The chain uses TRBV9 and TRBJ2-2; 15 positions match TRBD2. Germline assignment: CDR1 SGDLS and CDR2 YYNGEE. The CDR3 consists of 19 residues. V gave up 0 bases and J gave up 5 bases; unmatched junction bases: 8. DNA of the CDR3: TGTGCCAGCAGCGTAGCTGGGGGACTAGCGGGGGGCCGAACCGGGGAGCTGTTTTTT. This sequence encodes CASSVAGGLAGGRTGELFF.

The V and J genes are TRBV28 and TRBJ1-5, with a possible D match to TRBD1 (5 bases). This CDR3 has 15 amino acids. The V end was cut by 2 bases, the J end by 7 bases, with 15 bases between. Germline CDR1 and CDR2: MDHEN and SYDVKM. CDR3 bases: TGTGCCAGCAGTTTACTTGGAGGGGCACCACAGCCCCAGCATTTT. Translated: CASSLLGGAPQPQHF.

In regard to this clonotype: A much larger clonotype is one base distant, so this may be a read error. Without the conserved terminal phenylalanine or tryptophan, this CDR3 likely stems from a read error. This rearrangement joins TRBV7-9 to TRBJ1-5, with a weak D call TRBD1 (6 bases). The V end lost 3 bases, the J end lost 5 bases, and 8 bases lay between the germline ends. CDR1 and CDR2 from the germline V gene are SEHNR and FQNEAQ (reference sequence). The CDR3 spans 13 residues. The CDR3: CASSFGQHQPQHL. The CDR3 DNA follows: TGTGCCAGCAGCTTTGGACAGCATCAGCCCCAGCATCTT.

The chain uses TRBV19 and TRBJ2-3; D not resolved. This CDR3 comprises 16 residues. CDR1 and CDR2 (germline): LNHDA, SQIVND (reference sequence). V was trimmed by 3 bases and J by 1 base, leaving 14 bases between them. The CDR3 reads CASSIPSMSGTDTQYF. Written as DNA, the CDR3 is TGTGCCAGTAGTATCCCTTCTATGTCTGGCACAGATACGCAGTATTTT.

The J gene is TRBJ2-7, the V gene TRBV12-3 or TRBV12-4; D is undetermined. The CDR3 length is 15 residues. The V and J ends lost 1 base and 0 bases respectively, with 10 bases between them. The DNA for the CDR3 is TGTGCCAGCAGTTTAGGTCAGCTGTCCTCCTACGAGCAGTACTTC. It codes for CASSLGQLSSYEQYF.